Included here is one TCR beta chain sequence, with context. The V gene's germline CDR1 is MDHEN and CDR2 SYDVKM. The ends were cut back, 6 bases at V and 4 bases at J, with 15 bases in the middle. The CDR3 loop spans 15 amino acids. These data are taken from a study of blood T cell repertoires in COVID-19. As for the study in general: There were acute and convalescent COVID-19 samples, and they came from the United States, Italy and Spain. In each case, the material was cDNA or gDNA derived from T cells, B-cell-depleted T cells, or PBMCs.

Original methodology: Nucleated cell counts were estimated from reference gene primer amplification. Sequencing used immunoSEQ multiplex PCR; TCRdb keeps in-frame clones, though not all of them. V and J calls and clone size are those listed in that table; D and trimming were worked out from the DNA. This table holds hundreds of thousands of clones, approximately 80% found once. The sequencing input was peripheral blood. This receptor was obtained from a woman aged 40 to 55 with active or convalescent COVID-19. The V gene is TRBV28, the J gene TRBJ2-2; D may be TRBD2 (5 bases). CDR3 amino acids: CASSPDGRATGELFF. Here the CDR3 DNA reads TGTGCCAGCAGCCCGGACGGGCGGGCCACCGGGGAGCTGTTTTTT.